Shown below are 5 T cell receptor beta chains from a single sample sequenced in a study of shared clonotypes between healthy human individuals. Only in-frame clones appear in the TCRdb table, and some are missing; sequencing was by immunoSEQ multiplex PCR. Altogether more than 550,000 clones are present, around 70% being singletons, with the ten largest covering less than 2%. The source material was memory CD4+ T cells sorted from blood. Subset described: CD45RA-negative fraction. The receptors were gathered from a woman between 25 and 40 years old in good health.

The chain carries TRBV15 and TRBJ2-2; 7 bases map to TRBD2. Trimming took 3 bases from V and 6 from J; bases not matched to a gene: 7. The CDR3 runs to 15 residues. Per the germline V gene, CDR1 is LNHNV and CDR2 is YYDKDF (reference sequence). CDR3 DNA sequence: TGTGCCACCAGCAGGGGAGGAGCGGGGCCCGGGGAGCTGTTTTTT. Encoded protein: CATSRGGAGPGELFF. Complete variable domain (other parts from reference TRBV15 and TRBJ2-2): DAMVIQNPRYQVTQFGKPVTLSCSQTLNHNVMYWYQQKSSQAPKLLFHYYDKDFNNEADTPDNFQSRRPNTSFCFLDIRSPGLGDTAMYLCATSRGGAGPGELFFGEGSRLTVL.

The rearrangement joins TRBV6-6 to TRBJ2-7; 10 bases line up with TRBD1. V dropped 5 bases and J dropped 1; count of bases not matched to a gene: 5. Germline CDR1 MNHNY, CDR2 SVGAGI (reference sequence). The CDR3 loop spans 15 amino acids. The CDR3 DNA reads as TGTGCCAGCAGTGCTGACAGGGGGCTTTCCTACGAGCAGTACTTC. Its translation: CASSADRGLSYEQYF.

The CDR3 DNA sequence: TGTGCCAGCAGGCCAGCGGGAGGGCCGGATACGCAGTATTTT. The encoded protein is CASRPAGGPDTQYF. The rearrangement uses TRBV27 and TRBJ2-3; 10 bases fit TRBD2. The CDR3 totals 14 residues. The germline V gene encodes CDR1 MNHEY and CDR2 SMNVEV (reference sequence). The V segment lost 6 bases and the J segment 6 bases; nucleotides outside the gene matches: 6.

The chain recombines TRBV21-1 with TRBJ2-7; TRBD2, the table's D call, was not compared with the DNA. TRBV21-1 is an annotated pseudogene. This CDR3 has 15 residues. As DNA, the CDR3 is TGTGCCAGCAGCGAGCACGTCGTGGAGCGGCACGAGCAGTACTTC. Protein: CASSEHVVERHEQYF.

The chain's CDR3 is CASSLRQSSGNTIYF. CDR3 bases: TGTGCCAGTAGTCTCCGACAGTCCTCTGGAAACACCATATATTTT. This chain joins TRBV19 and TRBJ1-3, with D possibly matching TRBD1 (5 bases). CDR1 is LNHDA and CDR2 is SQIVND in the germline V gene (reference sequence). V was clipped by 5 bases and J by 0 bases, with 11 bases between them. The CDR3 extends over 15 amino acids. Using reference TRBV19 and TRBJ1-3 for the parts outside the CDR3, the full variable domain is DGGITQSPKYLFRKEGQNVTLSCEQNLNHDAMYWYRQDPGQGLRLIYYSQIVNDFQKGDIAEGYSVSREKKESFPLTVTSAQKNPTAFYLCASSLRQSSGNTIYFGEGSWLTVV.